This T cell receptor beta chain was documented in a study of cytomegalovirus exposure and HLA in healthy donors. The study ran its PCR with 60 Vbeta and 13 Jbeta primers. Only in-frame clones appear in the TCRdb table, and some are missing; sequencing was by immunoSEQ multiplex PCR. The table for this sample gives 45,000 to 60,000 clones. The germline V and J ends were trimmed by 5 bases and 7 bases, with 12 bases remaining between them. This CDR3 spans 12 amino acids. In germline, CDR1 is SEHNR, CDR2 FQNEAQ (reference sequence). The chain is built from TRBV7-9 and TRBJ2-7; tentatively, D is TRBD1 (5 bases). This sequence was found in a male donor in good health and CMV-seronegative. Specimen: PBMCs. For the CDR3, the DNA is TGTGCCAGCAGCCCCTCTTCAGGGGAGCAGTACTTC. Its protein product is CASSPSSGEQYF.